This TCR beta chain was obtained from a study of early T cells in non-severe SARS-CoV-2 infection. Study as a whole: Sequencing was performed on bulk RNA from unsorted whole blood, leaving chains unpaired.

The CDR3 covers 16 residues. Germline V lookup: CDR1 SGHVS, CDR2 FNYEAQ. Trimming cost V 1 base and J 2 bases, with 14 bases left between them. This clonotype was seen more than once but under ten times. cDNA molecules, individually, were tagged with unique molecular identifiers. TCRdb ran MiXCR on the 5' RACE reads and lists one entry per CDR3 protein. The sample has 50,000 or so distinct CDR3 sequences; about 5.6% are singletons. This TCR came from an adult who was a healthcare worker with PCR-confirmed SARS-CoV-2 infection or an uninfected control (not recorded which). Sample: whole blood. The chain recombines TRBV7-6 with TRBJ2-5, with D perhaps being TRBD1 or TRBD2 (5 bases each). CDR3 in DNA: TGTGCCAGCAGCTTAGGGGACCTAGGCGGACAAGAGACCCAGTACTTC. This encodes CASSLGDLGGQETQYF. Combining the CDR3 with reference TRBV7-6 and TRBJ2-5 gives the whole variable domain GAGVSQSPRYKVTKRGQDVALRCDPISGHVSLYWYRQALGQGPEFLTYFNYEAQQDKSGLPNDRFSAERPEGSISTLTIQRTEQRDSAMYRCASSLGDLGGQETQYFGPGTRLLVL.